The next 6 T cell receptor beta chains were all read from a single sample in a study of CD8+ T cells in alopecia areata. Following extraction, RNA underwent reverse transcription to cDNA, which served as the sequencing template. Clones were sequenced by immunoSEQ multiplex PCR, and TCRdb holds only the in-frame ones, with some missing. The table lists 170,000 or so clones, approximately 59% of them singletons. The sequencing used CD4+ T cells sorted from blood, collected at week 0. Every receptor here comes from a human donor with alopecia areata.

As for this clone: Other DNA sequences in the same sample also yield this CDR3. In nucleotides, the CDR3 is TGTGCCAGCAGCTTAGGCGGGCGCGAGACCCAGTACTTC. Protein product: CASSLGGRETQYF. This chain links TRBV7-2 with TRBJ2-5; a weak D match, TRBD2 (5 bases). V was trimmed by 1 base and J by 5 bases, leaving 8 bases between them. Germline V lookup: CDR1 SGHTA, CDR2 FQGNSA. This CDR3 contains 13 residues.

This clone came up once. The chain uses TRBV23-1 and TRBJ2-1, with a tentative D call TRBD1 (6 bases). TRBV23-1 counts as an open reading frame of uncertain function. This CDR3 contains 17 residues. V was cut by 2 bases and J by 0 bases, with 14 bases left in between. CDR3 nucleotides: TGCGCCAGCAGTCAACCCCTAGGGGACAACTCCTACAATGAGCAGTTCTTC. Protein: CASSQPLGDNSYNEQFF.

This sequence joins TRBV30 and TRBJ2-3; D gene ambiguous. Germline V gene lookup returns CDR1 GTSNPN and CDR2 SVGIG (reference sequence). Trimming cost V 2 bases and J 5 bases, with 5 bases left between them. CDR3 length: 11 amino acids. The CDR3 nucleotides read TGTGCCTGGAGTTCTTTAGATACGCAGTATTTT. Translated, it gives CAWSSLDTQYF.

This clone was observed a few times. The gene calls are TRBV15 and TRBJ1-5; 8 positions match TRBD1. The junction had 0 bases not matched to a gene; V was cut back by 3 bases and J by 2 bases. This CDR3 has 14 amino acids. Germline assignment: CDR1 LNHNV and CDR2 YYDKDF (reference sequence). CDR3 in DNA: TGTGCCACCAGCAGGGACAGGGGCAATCAGCCCCAGCATTTT. Translation: CATSRDRGNQPQHF. Complete variable domain (other parts from reference TRBV15 and TRBJ1-5): DAMVIQNPRYQVTQFGKPVTLSCSQTLNHNVMYWYQQKSSQAPKLLFHYYDKDFNNEADTPDNFQSRRPNTSFCFLDIRSPGLGDTAMYLCATSRDRGNQPQHFGDGTRLSIL.

V gene TRBV10-2 combines with J gene TRBJ2-5; D is uncertain. Germline CDR1 and CDR2: WSHSY and SAAADI. The V end was cut by 9 bases, the J end by 5 bases, with 13 bases between. The CDR3 consists of 12 residues. CDR3 coding DNA: TGCGCCAGTAGAGATTTGGCGGAGACCCAGTACTTC. Translated, it gives CASRDLAETQYF.

This clone occurred once. The chain employs TRBV7-9 and TRBJ1-2; perhaps TRBD1 as D (5 bases). Germline V CDR1 and CDR2: SEHNR, FQNEAQ (reference sequence). Trimming removed 0 bases at V and 8 bases at J, with 13 bases between. The CDR3 covers 14 residues. CDR3 protein: CASSLALLRGGYTF. As DNA, the CDR3 is TGTGCCAGCAGCTTAGCGCTTCTGAGGGGAGGCTACACCTTC.